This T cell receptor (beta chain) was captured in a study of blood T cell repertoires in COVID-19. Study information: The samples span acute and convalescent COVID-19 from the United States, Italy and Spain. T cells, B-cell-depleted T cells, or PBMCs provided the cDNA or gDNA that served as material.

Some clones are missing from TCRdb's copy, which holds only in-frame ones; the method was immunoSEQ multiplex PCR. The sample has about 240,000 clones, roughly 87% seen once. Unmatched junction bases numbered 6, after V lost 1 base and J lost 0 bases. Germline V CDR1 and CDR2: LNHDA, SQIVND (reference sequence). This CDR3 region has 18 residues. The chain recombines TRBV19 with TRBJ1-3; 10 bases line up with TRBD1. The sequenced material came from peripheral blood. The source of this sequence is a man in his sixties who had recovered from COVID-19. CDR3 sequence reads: CASSIGKDRGISGNTIYF. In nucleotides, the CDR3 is TGTGCCAGTAGTATAGGGAAGGACAGGGGGATCTCTGGAAACACCATATATTTT.